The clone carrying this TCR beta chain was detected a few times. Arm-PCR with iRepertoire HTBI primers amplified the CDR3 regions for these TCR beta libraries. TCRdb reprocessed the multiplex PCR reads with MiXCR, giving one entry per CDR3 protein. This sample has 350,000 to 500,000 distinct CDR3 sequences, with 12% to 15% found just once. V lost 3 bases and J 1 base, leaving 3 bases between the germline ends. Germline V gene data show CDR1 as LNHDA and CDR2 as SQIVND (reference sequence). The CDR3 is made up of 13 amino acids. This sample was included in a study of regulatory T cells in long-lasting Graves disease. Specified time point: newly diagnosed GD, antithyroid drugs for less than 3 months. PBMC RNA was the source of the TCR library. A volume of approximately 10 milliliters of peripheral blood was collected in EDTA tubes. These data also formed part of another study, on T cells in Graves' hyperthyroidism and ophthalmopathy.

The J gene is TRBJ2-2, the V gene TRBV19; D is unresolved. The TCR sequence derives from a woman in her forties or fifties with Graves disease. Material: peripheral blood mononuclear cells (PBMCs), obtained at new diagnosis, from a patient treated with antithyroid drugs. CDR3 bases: TGTGCCAGTAGTATCCAGAACACCGGGGAGCTGTTTTTT. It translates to CASSIQNTGELFF.